This T cell receptor (beta chain) was sequenced for a study of blood T cell repertoires in COVID-19. Overall study context: Nucleic acid was either cDNA or gDNA, and it came from T cells, B-cell-depleted T cells, or PBMCs.

V shed 6 bases and J 6 bases; nucleotides not matched to a gene: 5. Germline V lookup: CDR1 MNHNY, CDR2 SVGAGI (reference sequence). This CDR3 has 14 amino acids. Method: immunoSEQ multiplex PCR; TCRdb's copy keeps in-frame clones and lacks some. The sample yields about 130,000 clones, more than 75% seen once. The chain is built from TRBV6-6 and TRBJ1-6, with 7 bases matching TRBD1. The material sequenced was peripheral blood. The TCR comes from a woman in her 70s with COVID-19, enrolled during active disease. DNA of the CDR3: TGTGCCAGCAGCCCGACAGGGCCTAATTCACCCCTCCACTTT. It codes for CASSPTGPNSPLHF.